The present T cell receptor beta chain was sequenced within a study of CD8 T cells in ankylosing spondylitis. MiXCR, run by TCRdb on the 5' RACE reads, gives a single entry per CDR3 protein. The sample lists some 220,000 distinct CDR3 sequences, roughly 6.6% occurring once. Overall study findings and caveats: Ankylosing spondylitis blood appeared to be characterized by a TCR beta motif of eight highly homologous variants.

Germline V gives CDR1 SEHNR, CDR2 FQNEAQ (reference sequence). This CDR3 is built from 14 residues. The germline V and J ends were trimmed by 5 bases and 2 bases, with 12 bases remaining between them. This clonotype was seen ten or more times. The target antigen is unknown. Sample: blood, either unsorted or a sorted T cell fraction (not recorded which). This rearrangement joins TRBV7-9 to TRBJ1-1; D gene unclear. This TCR came from a male donor with ankylosing spondylitis. DNA for the CDR3: TGTGCCAGCAGCCCCTGGAGTCCCAACACTGAAGCTTTCTTT. Its protein is CASSPWSPNTEAFF. The whole variable domain, filled in from reference TRBV7-9 and TRBJ1-1, reads DTGVSQNPRHKITKRGQNVTFRCDPISEHNRLYWYRQTLGQGPEFLTYFQNEAQLEKSRLLSDRFSAERPKGSFSTLEIQRTEQGDSAMYLCASSPWSPNTEAFFGQGTRLTVV.